The 24 T cell receptor beta chains below all came from one sample that was sequenced in a study of blood T cell repertoires in COVID-19. Measured with immunoSEQ multiplex PCR; TCRdb has only the in-frame clones, and not every one. Of about 180,000 clones listed, around 83% are singletons. Sequenced: peripheral blood. These receptors came from an older woman with COVID-19, enrolled during active disease.

This sequence joins TRBV18 and TRBJ1-2; TRBD1 matches 7 bases. V was pared by 0 bases and J by 8 bases, with 6 bases of the junction left unmatched. Germline CDR1 reads KGHSH; CDR2 reads LQKENI. The CDR3 has 14 amino acids. The CDR3 here is CASSPPNRGWGYTF. The CDR3 nucleotides read TGTGCCAGCTCACCACCGAACAGGGGCTGGGGCTACACCTTC.

J is TRBJ2-1 and V is TRBV7-2, with 8 nucleotides matching TRBD2. Germline loops: CDR1 SGHTA, CDR2 FQGNSA. The CDR3 consists of 16 residues. Germline trimming cut 2 bases from V and 12 bases from J; bases unmatched to any gene: 15. The CDR3 region is CASSLLGLAGPEGQFF. In DNA, the CDR3 is TGTGCCAGCAGCTTATTGGGTCTAGCGGGCCCGGAGGGGCAGTTCTTC. The variable domain in full, completed from reference TRBV7-2 and TRBJ2-1, reads GAGVSQSPSNKVTEKGKDVELRCDPISGHTALYWYRQSLGQGLEFLIYFQGNSAPDKSGLPSDRFSAERTGGSVSTLTIQRTQQEDSAVYLCASSLLGLAGPEGQFFGPGTRLTVL.

V usage is TRBV5-6 and J usage is TRBJ1-6; TRBD1 aligns across 9 bases. Germline CDR1 and CDR2: SGHDT and YYEEEE. V dropped 0 bases and J dropped 7; count of bases not matched to a gene: 2. The CDR3 has 15 residues. CDR3 protein: CASSLAGTGNSPLHF. The CDR3 nucleotides read TGTGCCAGCAGCTTGGCCGGGACAGGGAATTCACCCCTCCACTTT.

The chain links TRBV10-3 to TRBJ2-4; D is undetermined. The CDR3 length is 16 residues. Trimming pared 3 bases from V and 0 bases from J, leaving 12 bases between. Germline-derived CDR1 and CDR2 are ENHRY and SYGVKD. CDR3 in DNA: TGTGCCATCAGTGACCCCCCTGGCTTAGCCAAAAACATTCAGTACTTC. This encodes CAISDPPGLAKNIQYF.

The chain uses TRBV7-6 and TRBJ2-7; 14 nucleotides match TRBD2. Germline CDR1 and CDR2: SGHVS and FNYEAQ. The CDR3 runs 15 residues. V was clipped by 5 bases and J by 6 bases; unmatched bases: 6. The CDR3, as DNA: TGTGCCAGCAGCGCCGGGACTAGCGGGAGCTTCGAGCAGTACTTC. Encoded protein: CASSAGTSGSFEQYF.

This chain links TRBV6-2 or TRBV6-3 with TRBJ2-3; 14 bases match TRBD2. Germline V gene sequence: CDR1 MNHEY, CDR2 SVGEGT. The trim removed 5 bases at V and 4 bases at J, leaving 8 bases unmatched. The CDR3 runs 17 residues. The CDR3 nucleotides read TGTGCCAGCAGTAACCTAAGGGGACTAGCGGGAGCAGATACGCAGTATTTT. As protein: CASSNLRGLAGADTQYF.

About this clone: Sequence at one end of the junction differs from germline and may be a read error. V usage is TRBV18 and J usage is TRBJ2-3; 7 nucleotides align to TRBD2. Germline loops: CDR1 KGHSH, CDR2 LQKENI. This CDR3 spans 14 amino acids. The CDR3, as DNA: TGTGCCAGCGCACCTTGGACTAGAGAAGATACGCAGTATTTT. This translates into CASAPWTREDTQYF.

Written as DNA, the CDR3 is TGTGCCAGCAGAAAAGGGGTGAACACTGAAGCTTTCTTT. It specifies CASRKGVNTEAFF. The rearrangement joins TRBV6-6 to TRBJ1-1; perhaps TRBD1 as D (5 bases). This CDR3 comprises 13 residues. CDR1 and CDR2 (germline): MNHNY, SVGAGI (reference sequence). Trimming took off 6 bases at V and 0 bases at J, with 8 bases between the two ends.

This clone was picked up a small number of times. The rearrangement joins TRBV27 to TRBJ2-2; perhaps TRBD2 as D (6 bases). V was clipped by 2 bases and J by 5 bases, with 15 bases between them. CDR3 length equals 16 residues. Germline values: CDR1 MNHEY, CDR2 SMNVEV (reference sequence). The CDR3 nucleotides are TGTGCCAGCAGTTTAATAACGGGAGTAGATACCGGGGAGCTGTTTTTT. It codes for CASSLITGVDTGELFF.

This clone was observed a handful of times. The CDR3 protein is CATSDHSRGTQYF. The CDR3 DNA reads as TGTGCCACCAGTGATCATAGCCGGGGTACGCAGTATTTT. The gene calls are TRBV24-1 and TRBJ2-3, with a possible D match to TRBD2 (5 bases). The CDR3 is 13 residues long. Per the germline V gene, CDR1 is KGHDR and CDR2 is SFDVKD. V lost 3 bases and J lost 8, with 11 bases in between.

CDR3 in DNA: TGCGCCAGCAGGGGGACAGGGCAAGACCTCCACTTT. It is translated as CASRGTGQDLHF. V gene TRBV5-1 combines with J gene TRBJ1-6, with 9 bases lining up with TRBD1. CDR1 SGHRS and CDR2 YFSETQ come from the germline V gene. Trimming at V came to 5 bases and at J to 15 bases, leaving 6 bases not matched to a gene. This CDR3 comprises 12 residues.

The chain links TRBV6-6 to TRBJ2-1, with D possibly matching TRBD2 (5 bases). CDR1 MNHNY and CDR2 SVGAGI come from the germline V gene (reference sequence). Trimming cost V 2 bases and J 10 bases, with 6 bases left between them. CDR3 size: 11 residues. As DNA, the CDR3 is TGTGCCAGCAGTTACGAGGGAGAGCAGTTCTTC. Amino acids: CASSYEGEQFF.

V is TRBV29-1 and J is TRBJ2-7, with D hard to call. Between the trimmed V and J ends, which lost 5 bases and 1 base, there was a span of 9 bases. This CDR3 spans 12 amino acids. CDR1 is SQVTM and CDR2 is ANQGSEA in the germline V gene. The CDR3 coding sequence is TGCAGCGTTTCTAGAGAGTCCTACGAGCAGTACTTC. Protein product: CSVSRESYEQYF.

This clone was picked up a small number of times. The chain employs TRBV5-4 and TRBJ2-2; no clear D gene. The CDR3 has 13 amino acids. Germline CDR1 is SGHNT and CDR2 is YYREEE (reference sequence). V was pared by 1 base and J by 8 bases, with 9 bases between. CDR3 region: CASSLTVTGELFF. As DNA, the CDR3 is TGTGCCAGCAGCTTGACGGTAACTGGGGAGCTGTTTTTT. Using reference TRBV5-4 and TRBJ2-2 for the parts outside the CDR3, the full variable domain is ETGVTQSPTHLIKTRGQQVTLRCSSQSGHNTVSWYQQALGQGPQFIFQYYREEENGRGNFPPRFSGLQFPNYSSELNVNALELDDSALYLCASSLTVTGELFFGEGSRLTVL.

The gene calls are TRBV7-9 and TRBJ2-1; D might be TRBD2 (5 bases). The length of the CDR3 is 12 residues. Trimming pared 8 bases from V and 8 bases from J, leaving 13 bases between. CDR1 is SEHNR and CDR2 is FQNEAQ in the germline V gene (reference sequence). CDR3 DNA: TGTGCCAGCGGGATAGCGATGTATGAGCAGTTCTTC. Residues: CASGIAMYEQFF.

The chain uses TRBV3-1 (or the pseudogene TRBV3-2) and TRBJ2-7; 8 bases are shared with TRBD2. V trimming: 4 bases; J trimming: 5 bases; junction bases outside the gene matches: 10. The CDR3 extends over 15 amino acids. The germline V gene has CDR1 LGHDT and CDR2 YNNKEL (reference sequence). CDR3 DNA: TGTGCCAGCAGCCCAAGCGGGAGTAGAGTCGACGAGCAGTACTTC. It specifies CASSPSGSRVDEQYF.

The J gene is TRBJ2-7, the V gene TRBV7-8; TRBD2 is a possible D gene (5 bases). Trimming left V 4 bases short and J 4 bases short, with 17 bases between. Germline V lookup: CDR1 SGHVS, CDR2 FQNEAQ. CDR3 length equals 15 residues. Here the CDR3 reads CASSSRTGDKYEQYF. The CDR3, as DNA: TGTGCCAGCAGCTCGCGGACCGGGGATAAGTACGAGCAGTACTTC.

This sequence joins TRBV15 and TRBJ2-7; the D is unclear. Germline CDR1 reads LNHNV; CDR2 reads YYDKDF (reference sequence). This CDR3 spans 14 amino acids. V was pared by 0 bases and J by 2 bases, with 8 bases between. CDR3 DNA sequence: TGTGCCACCAGCAGAGAGAGAGAACCCTACGAGCAGTACTTC. This encodes CATSREREPYEQYF.

The chain combines TRBV7-2 with TRBJ1-1; no definite D call. Trimming removed 1 base from V and 5 bases from J, with 14 bases in between. CDR1 is SGHTA and CDR2 is FQGNSA in the germline V gene. The length of the CDR3 is 15 residues. The CDR3 loop is CASSLGPDWGTEAFF. In DNA, the CDR3 is TGTGCCAGCAGCTTAGGGCCGGACTGGGGAACTGAAGCTTTCTTT.

The chain has TRBV7-2 and TRBJ1-6; D may be TRBD1 (5 bases). CDR1 is SGHTA, CDR2 FQGNSA, per germline. The CDR3 length is 16 residues. Trimming took off 1 base at V and 5 bases at J, with 12 bases between the two ends. The CDR3 loop reads CASSLEAGGNNSPLHF. CDR3 DNA: TGTGCCAGCAGCTTAGAGGCGGGGGGAAATAATTCACCCCTCCACTTT.

The count of this clone is one. This chain uses TRBV28 with TRBJ2-4; the match to TRBD2 covers 9 bases. V trimming: 5 bases; J trimming: 1 base; junction bases outside the gene matches: 3. CDR1 is MDHEN, CDR2 SYDVKM, per germline. This CDR3 is built from 15 residues. The CDR3 bases are TGTGCCAGCAGTATTAGCGGGAGTGCCAAAAACATTCAGTACTTC. It encodes CASSISGSAKNIQYF.

This clone was picked up a small number of times. The chain employs TRBV7-6 and TRBJ2-1; 7 bases are a match to TRBD1. Germline V gene data show CDR1 as SGHVS and CDR2 as FNYEAQ. V dropped 5 bases and J dropped 4; count of bases not matched to a gene: 8. This CDR3 region has 15 residues. The CDR3 here is CASSARTGSYNEQFF. CDR3 coding DNA: TGTGCCAGCAGCGCACGGACAGGTAGTTACAATGAGCAGTTCTTC.

The chain carries TRBV19 and TRBJ2-2, with 13 bases aligning to TRBD2. Germline CDR1 is LNHDA and CDR2 is SQIVND (reference sequence). CDR3 length equals 16 residues. J lost 0 bases, V lost 10 bases, and 5 bases had no gene match. CDR3 in amino acids: CATRTSGSSNTGELFF. CDR3 nucleotide sequence: TGTGCCACTAGGACTAGCGGGAGTTCGAACACCGGGGAGCTGTTTTTT. The variable domain in full, completed from reference TRBV19 and TRBJ2-2, reads DGGITQSPKYLFRKEGQNVTLSCEQNLNHDAMYWYRQDPGQGLRLIYYSQIVNDFQKGDIAEGYSVSREKKESFPLTVTSAQKNPTAFYLCATRTSGSSNTGELFFGEGSRLTVL.

This clone was counted only a few times. V usage is TRBV10-3 and J usage is TRBJ1-3; weak D call: TRBD1 (5 bases). The germline gives CDR1 ENHRY, CDR2 SYGVKD. Trimming stripped 3 bases from V and 0 bases from J, with 15 bases between. This CDR3 has 17 amino acids. CDR3 DNA sequence: TGTGCCATCAGTGATTGGGGCAGAACGTTCTCTGGAAACACCATATATTTT. Translation gives CAISDWGRTFSGNTIYF.